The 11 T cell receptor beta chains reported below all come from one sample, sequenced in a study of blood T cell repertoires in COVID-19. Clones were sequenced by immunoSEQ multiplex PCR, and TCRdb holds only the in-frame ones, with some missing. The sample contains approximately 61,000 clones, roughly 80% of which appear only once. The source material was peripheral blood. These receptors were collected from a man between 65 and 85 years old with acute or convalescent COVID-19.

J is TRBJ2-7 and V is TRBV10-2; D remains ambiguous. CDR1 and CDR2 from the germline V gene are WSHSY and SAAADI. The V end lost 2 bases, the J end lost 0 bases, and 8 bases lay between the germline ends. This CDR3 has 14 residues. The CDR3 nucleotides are TGCGCCAGCAGTGAGAGAAGCACCTCCTACGAGCAGTACTTC. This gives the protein CASSERSTSYEQYF.

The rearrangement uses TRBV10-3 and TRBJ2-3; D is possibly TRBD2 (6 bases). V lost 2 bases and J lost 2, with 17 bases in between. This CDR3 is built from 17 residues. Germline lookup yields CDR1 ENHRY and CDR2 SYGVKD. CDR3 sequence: CAISEERGTGFTDTQYF. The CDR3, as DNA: TGTGCCATCAGTGAGGAACGGGGGACTGGCTTCACAGATACGCAGTATTTT.

The CDR3 sequence is CASSASSGVYNEQFF. CDR3 DNA: TGCGCCAGCAGCGCTTCTAGCGGGGTTTACAATGAGCAGTTCTTC. This chain uses TRBV5-1 with TRBJ2-1; 9 bases agree with TRBD2. Trimming at V came to 4 bases and at J to 4 bases, leaving 6 bases not matched to a gene. This CDR3 is 15 amino acids long. The germline gives CDR1 SGHRS, CDR2 YFSETQ.

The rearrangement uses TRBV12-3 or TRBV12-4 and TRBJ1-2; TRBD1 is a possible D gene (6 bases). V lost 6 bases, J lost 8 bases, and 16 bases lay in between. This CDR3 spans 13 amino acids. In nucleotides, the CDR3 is TGTGCCAGCAGCTCCCGGGACAACGGGGGCTACACCTTC. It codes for CASSSRDNGGYTF.

The CDR3 region has the DNA TGTGCCAGCAGCCCGCCCGGATCAGGGTCAACCTACAATGAGCAGTTCTTC. This codes for CASSPPGSGSTYNEQFF. The chain couples TRBV5-4 to TRBJ2-1, with D possibly matching TRBD1 (5 bases). Germline V gene lookup returns CDR1 SGHNT and CDR2 YYREEE (reference sequence). With 4 bases removed from V and 2 bases from J, the gap between germline ends came to 19 bases. CDR3 size: 17 residues.

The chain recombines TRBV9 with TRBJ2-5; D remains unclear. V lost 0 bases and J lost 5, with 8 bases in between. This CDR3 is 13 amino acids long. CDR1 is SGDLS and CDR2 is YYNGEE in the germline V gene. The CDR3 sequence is CASSVDLSETQYF. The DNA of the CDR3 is TGTGCCAGCAGCGTAGACTTGAGCGAGACCCAGTACTTC.

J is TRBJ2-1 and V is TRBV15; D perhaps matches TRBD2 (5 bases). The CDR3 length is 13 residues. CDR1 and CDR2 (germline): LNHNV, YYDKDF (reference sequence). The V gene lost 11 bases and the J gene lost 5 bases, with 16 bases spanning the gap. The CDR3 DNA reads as TGTGCCTTCTCTGAGGGCCCCCACAATGAGCAGTTCTTC. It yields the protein CAFSEGPHNEQFF.

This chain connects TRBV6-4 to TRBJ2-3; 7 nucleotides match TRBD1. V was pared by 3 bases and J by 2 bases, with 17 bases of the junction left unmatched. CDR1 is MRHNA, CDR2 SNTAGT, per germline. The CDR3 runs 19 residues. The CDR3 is CASSEEGAFTGLLTDTQYF. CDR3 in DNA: TGTGCCAGCAGTGAAGAGGGGGCCTTTACAGGACTCCTCACAGATACGCAGTATTTT.

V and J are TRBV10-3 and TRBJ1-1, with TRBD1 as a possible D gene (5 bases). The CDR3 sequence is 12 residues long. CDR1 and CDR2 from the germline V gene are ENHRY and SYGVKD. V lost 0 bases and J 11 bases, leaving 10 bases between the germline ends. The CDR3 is CAISESGRAAFF. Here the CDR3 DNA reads TGTGCCATCAGTGAGTCAGGCAGGGCGGCTTTCTTT.

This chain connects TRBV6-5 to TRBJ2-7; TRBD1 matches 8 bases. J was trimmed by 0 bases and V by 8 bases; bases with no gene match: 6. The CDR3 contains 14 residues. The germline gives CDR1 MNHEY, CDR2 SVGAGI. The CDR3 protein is CASGDRYGSYEQYF. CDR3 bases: TGTGCCAGCGGGGACAGGTATGGCTCCTACGAGCAGTACTTC.

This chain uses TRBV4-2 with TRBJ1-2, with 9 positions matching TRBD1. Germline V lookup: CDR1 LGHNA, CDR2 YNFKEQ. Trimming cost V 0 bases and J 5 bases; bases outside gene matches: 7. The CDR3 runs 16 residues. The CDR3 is CASSQDLNRGLYGYTF. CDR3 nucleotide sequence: TGTGCCAGCAGCCAAGACCTGAACAGGGGGCTTTATGGCTACACCTTC.